This T cell receptor beta chain was documented in a study of vaccination and CD4 T cells after COVID-19. Cultured CD4+ T cell DNA underwent sequencing with the Oncomine TCR Beta short-read assay. TCRdb fed the PCR reads into MiXCR, producing one record per CDR3 protein. The repertoire holds about 20,000 distinct CDR3 sequences, 45% to 60% seen once, with roughly 6% in the top ten. Treatment noted: roughly nine-day PBMC culture with coronavirus spike peptide pools or control peptides (ViraFEST assay). With regard to this clonotype: The antigen is unknown.

V lost 5 bases and J lost 7; bases outside the gene matches: 9. This CDR3 spans 16 amino acids. Germline lookup yields CDR1 MDHEN and CDR2 SYDVKM. This TCR was recovered from a human donor who had recovered from COVID-19. The chain uses TRBV28 and TRBJ2-1; TRBD2 agrees at 12 bases. Sequenced: CD4+ T cells from blood, cultured in vitro. CDR3 nucleotide sequence: TGTGCCAGCAGTCCTTCTAGCGGGAGGGTTACGAATGAGCAGTTCTTC. Translated: CASSPSSGRVTNEQFF.